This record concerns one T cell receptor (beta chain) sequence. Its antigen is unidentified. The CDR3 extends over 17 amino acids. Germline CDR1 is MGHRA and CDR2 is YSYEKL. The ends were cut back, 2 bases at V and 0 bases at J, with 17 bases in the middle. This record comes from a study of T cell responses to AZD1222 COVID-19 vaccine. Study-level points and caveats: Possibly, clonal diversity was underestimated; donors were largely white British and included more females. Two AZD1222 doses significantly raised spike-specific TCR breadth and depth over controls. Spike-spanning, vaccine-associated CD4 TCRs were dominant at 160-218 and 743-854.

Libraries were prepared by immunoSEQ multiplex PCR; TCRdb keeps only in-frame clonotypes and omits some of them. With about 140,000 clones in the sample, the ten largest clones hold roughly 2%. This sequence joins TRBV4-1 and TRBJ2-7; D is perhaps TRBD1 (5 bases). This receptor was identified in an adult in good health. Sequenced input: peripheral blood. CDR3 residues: CASSQHPKIQGSYEQYF. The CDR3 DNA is TGCGCCAGCAGCCAACACCCCAAAATTCAGGGCTCCTACGAGCAGTACTTC.